This TCR beta chain appears in the sequencing data of a study of molecular identifiers for immune sequencing clone quantification. Looking at the study overall: In replicates, RNA from about 21,000 or 97,000 naive CD8 cells was divided five ways and four parts were sequenced. Study-level results: Among approximately 1 million naive cells, as was reported, spiked Jurkat TCR RNA from one cell was detectable.

This CDR3 is 14 amino acids long. The V gene's germline CDR1 is DFQATT and CDR2 SNEGSKA (reference sequence). V lost 6 bases to trimming and J lost 0 bases, with 11 bases between them. Both previously described methods and listed TCR primers were employed to make bulk TCR libraries. TCRdb analysed the PCR reads with MiXCR anew, one entry per CDR3 protein. The table has about 320,000 distinct CDR3 sequences, 20% to 25% seen once. The sample holds many counts of this clonotype. Its antigen is unidentified. Sequences were obtained from naive CD8+ T cells from blood, with Jurkat cell RNA spiked in. Subset noted: FACS-sorted CD8+CD4-CCR7+CD45RA+ naive T cells. The V call is TRBV20-1, the J call TRBJ2-2; weak D call: TRBD1 (6 bases). The sequence derives from a human donor in good health. Some libraries in this study had Jurkat cell RNA spiked in. DNA of the CDR3: TGCAGTGCACCAGGGGACCCGAACACCGGGGAGCTGTTTTTT. Translation: CSAPGDPNTGELFF.